What follows is one T cell receptor (beta chain) and its context. As yet, its antigen is unknown. This specimen belongs to a study of cytotoxic CD8 clonotypes in ibrutinib-treated CLL. Study background: Response sampling took place at median 12 months of treatment, range 6 to 36. Samples showed on average around 260,000 productive templates and 80,000 to 100,000 productive rearrangements. Study outcomes and limitations: Different sampling times were used for sustained-remission and progressing patients.

This CDR3 is 16 amino acids long. The V gene end was trimmed by 6 bases and the J gene end by 2 bases; junction bases not matched to a gene: 12. Germline CDR1 PRHDT, CDR2 FYEKMQ (reference sequence). Profiled with immunoSEQ multiplex PCR; TCRdb holds only in-frame clones, not every one. The repertoire consists of some 150,000 clones, with around 80% occurring once and the leading ten covering approximately 7.6%. This clonotype originated in a human donor with chronic lymphocytic leukemia. The genes are TRBV13 and TRBJ2-7, with 8 bases lining up with TRBD2. The material was PBMCs, obtained after 36 months of ibrutinib treatment. CDR3 loop: CASSHRGGSGAYEQYF. The CDR3 DNA follows: TGTGCCAGCAGTCACCGCGGGGGGTCCGGTGCCTACGAGCAGTACTTC.